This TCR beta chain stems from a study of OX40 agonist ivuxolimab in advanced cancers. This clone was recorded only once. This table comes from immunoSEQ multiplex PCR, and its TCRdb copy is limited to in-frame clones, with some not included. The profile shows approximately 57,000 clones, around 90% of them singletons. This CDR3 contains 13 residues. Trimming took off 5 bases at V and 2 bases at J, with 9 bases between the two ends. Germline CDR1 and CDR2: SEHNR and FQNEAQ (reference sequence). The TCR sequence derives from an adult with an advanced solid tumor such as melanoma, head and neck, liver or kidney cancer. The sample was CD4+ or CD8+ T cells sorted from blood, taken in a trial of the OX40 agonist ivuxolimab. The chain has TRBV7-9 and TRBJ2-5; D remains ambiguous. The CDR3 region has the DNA TGTGCCAGCAGCCCGGACGGACAAGAGACCCAGTACTTC. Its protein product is CASSPDGQETQYF.